The present TCR beta chain was sequenced within a study of regulatory T cells in long-lasting Graves disease. Arm-PCR of CDR3 regions and iRepertoire HTBI primers were used to build TCR beta libraries. In TCRdb, the multiplex PCR reads were re-called with MiXCR into one record per CDR3 protein. The data hold roughly 300,000 distinct CDR3 sequences, with around 20% observed a single time. Study-level findings and limits: The analysis examined peripheral blood only and excluded thyroid tissue.

V shed 4 bases and J shed 10 bases, with 17 bases lying between them. The CDR3 totals 14 residues. Germline V gene sequence: CDR1 SEHNR, CDR2 FQNEAQ (reference sequence). Regarding this clonotype: Its antigen remains unknown.

Indicated time point: persistent/refractory GD, antithyroid drugs over 5 years with positive TRAb. RNA extracted from PBMCs served as the sequencing template. This TCR came from a female donor with Graves disease. This chain links TRBV7-9 with TRBJ2-1; either TRBD1 or TRBD2 may supply D (6 bases each). The material was peripheral blood mononuclear cells (PBMCs), obtained when the disease was refractory, from a patient treated with antithyroid drugs. CDR3 protein: CASSSGGRAHEQFF. CDR3 in DNA: TGTGCCAGCAGCTCCGGGGGCAGGGCCCACGAGCAGTTCTTC.